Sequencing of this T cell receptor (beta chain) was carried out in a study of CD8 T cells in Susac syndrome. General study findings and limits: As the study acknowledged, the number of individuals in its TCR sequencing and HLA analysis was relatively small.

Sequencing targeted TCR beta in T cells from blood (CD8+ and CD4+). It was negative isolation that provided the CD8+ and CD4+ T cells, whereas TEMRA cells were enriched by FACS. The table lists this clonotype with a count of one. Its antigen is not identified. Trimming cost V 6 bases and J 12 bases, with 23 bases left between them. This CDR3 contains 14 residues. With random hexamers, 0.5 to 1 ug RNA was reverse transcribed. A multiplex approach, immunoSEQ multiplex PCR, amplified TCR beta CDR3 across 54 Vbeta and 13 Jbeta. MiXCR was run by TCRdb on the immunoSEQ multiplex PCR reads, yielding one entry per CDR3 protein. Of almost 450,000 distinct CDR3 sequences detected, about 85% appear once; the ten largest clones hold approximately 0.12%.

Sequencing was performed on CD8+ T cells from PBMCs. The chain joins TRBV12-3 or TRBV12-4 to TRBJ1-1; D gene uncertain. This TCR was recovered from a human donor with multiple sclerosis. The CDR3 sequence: CASSLGVGTEETFF. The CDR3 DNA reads TGTGCCAGCAGCCTGGGAGTAGGCACAGAGGAAACTTTCTTT.